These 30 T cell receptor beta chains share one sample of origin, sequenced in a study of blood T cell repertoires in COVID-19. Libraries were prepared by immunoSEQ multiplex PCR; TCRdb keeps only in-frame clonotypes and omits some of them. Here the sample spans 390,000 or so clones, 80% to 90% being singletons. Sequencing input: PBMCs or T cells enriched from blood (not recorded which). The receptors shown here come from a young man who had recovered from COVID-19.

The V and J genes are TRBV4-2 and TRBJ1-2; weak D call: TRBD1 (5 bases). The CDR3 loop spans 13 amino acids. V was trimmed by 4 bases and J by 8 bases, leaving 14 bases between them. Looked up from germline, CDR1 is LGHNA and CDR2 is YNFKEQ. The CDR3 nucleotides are TGTGCCAGCAGCCTACGACAGCCCGAGGGCTACACCTTC. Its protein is CASSLRQPEGYTF.

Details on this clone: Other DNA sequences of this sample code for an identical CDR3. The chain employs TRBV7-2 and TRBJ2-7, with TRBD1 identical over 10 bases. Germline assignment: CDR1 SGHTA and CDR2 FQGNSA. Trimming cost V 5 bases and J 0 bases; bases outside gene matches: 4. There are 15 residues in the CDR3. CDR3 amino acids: CASSPRDRGSYEQYF. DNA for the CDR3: TGTGCCAGCAGCCCGCGGGACAGGGGCTCCTACGAGCAGTACTTC.

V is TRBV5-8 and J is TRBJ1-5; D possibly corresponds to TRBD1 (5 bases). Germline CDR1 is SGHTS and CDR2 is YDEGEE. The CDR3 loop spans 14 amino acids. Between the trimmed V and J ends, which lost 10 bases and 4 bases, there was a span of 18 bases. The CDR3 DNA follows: TGTGCCGCCTCTCTCCAGACAGCTAATCAGCCCCAGCATTTT. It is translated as CAASLQTANQPQHF.

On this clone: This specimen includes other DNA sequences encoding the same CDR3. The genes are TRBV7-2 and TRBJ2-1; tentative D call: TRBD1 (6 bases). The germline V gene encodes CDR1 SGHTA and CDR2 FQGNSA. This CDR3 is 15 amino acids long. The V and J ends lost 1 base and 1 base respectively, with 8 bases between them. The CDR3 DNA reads TGTGCCAGCAGCTTAGGGACAGTGTCCTACAATGAGCAGTTCTTC. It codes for CASSLGTVSYNEQFF. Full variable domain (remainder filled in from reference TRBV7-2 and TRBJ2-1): GAGVSQSPSNKVTEKGKDVELRCDPISGHTALYWYRQSLGQGLEFLIYFQGNSAPDKSGLPSDRFSAERTGGSVSTLTIQRTQQEDSAVYLCASSLGTVSYNEQFFGPGTRLTVL.

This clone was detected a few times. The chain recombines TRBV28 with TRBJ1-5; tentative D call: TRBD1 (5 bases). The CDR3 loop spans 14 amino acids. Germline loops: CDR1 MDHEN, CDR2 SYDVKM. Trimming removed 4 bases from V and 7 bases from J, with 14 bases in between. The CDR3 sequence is CASSSHQGTQPQHF. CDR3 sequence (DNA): TGTGCCAGCAGTTCACATCAGGGTACACAGCCCCAGCATTTT.

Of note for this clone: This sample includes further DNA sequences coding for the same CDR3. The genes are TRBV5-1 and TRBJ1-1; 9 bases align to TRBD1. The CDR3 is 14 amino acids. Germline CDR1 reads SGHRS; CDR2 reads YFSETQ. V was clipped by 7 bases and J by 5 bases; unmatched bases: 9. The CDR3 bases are TGCGCCAGCTCCCCCGGACAGGGGAATACTGAAGCTTTCTTT. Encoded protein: CASSPGQGNTEAFF.

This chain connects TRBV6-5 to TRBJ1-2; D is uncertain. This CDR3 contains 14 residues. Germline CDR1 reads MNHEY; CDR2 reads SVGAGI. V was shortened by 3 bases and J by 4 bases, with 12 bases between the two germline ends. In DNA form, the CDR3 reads TGTGCCAGCAGTTATCGACCAGGAGGCTATGGCTACACCTTC. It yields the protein CASSYRPGGYGYTF.

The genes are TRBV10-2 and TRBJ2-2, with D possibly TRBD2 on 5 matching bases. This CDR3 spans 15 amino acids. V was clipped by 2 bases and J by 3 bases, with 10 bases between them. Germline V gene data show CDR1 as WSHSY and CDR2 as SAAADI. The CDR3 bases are TGCGCCAGCAGTGAGGCTAGCACGGACACCGGGGAGCTGTTTTTT. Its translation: CASSEASTDTGELFF.

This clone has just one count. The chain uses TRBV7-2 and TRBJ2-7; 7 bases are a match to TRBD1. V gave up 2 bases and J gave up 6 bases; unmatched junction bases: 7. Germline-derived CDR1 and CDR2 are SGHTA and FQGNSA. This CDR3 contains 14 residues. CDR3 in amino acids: CASSLNTGVGEQYF. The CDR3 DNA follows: TGTGCCAGCAGCTTAAATACAGGGGTTGGCGAGCAGTACTTC.

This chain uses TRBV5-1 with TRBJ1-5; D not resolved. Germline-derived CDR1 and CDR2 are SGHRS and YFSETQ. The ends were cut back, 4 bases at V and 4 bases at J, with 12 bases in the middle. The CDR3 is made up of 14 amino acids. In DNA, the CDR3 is TGCGCCAGCAGCCCAGCGCAAGCGAATCAGCCCCAGCATTTT. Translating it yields CASSPAQANQPQHF.

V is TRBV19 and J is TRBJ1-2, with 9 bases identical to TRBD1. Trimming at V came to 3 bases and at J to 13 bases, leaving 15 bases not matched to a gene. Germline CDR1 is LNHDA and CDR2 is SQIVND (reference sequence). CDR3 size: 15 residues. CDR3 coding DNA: TGTGCCAGTAGTATGATCGGGACAGGGAACCCTAGGAGCACCTTC. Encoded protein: CASSMIGTGNPRSTF. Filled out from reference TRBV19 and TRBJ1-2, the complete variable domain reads DGGITQSPKYLFRKEGQNVTLSCEQNLNHDAMYWYRQDPGQGLRLIYYSQIVNDFQKGDIAEGYSVSREKKESFPLTVTSAQKNPTAFYLCASSMIGTGNPRSTFGSGTRLTVV.

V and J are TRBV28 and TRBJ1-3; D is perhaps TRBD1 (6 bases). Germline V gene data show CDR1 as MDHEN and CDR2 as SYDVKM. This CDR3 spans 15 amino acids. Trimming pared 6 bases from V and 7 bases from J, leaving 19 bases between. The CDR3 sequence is CASSKTGRSWNTIYF. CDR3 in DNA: TGTGCCAGCAGCAAGACAGGTCGGAGTTGGAACACCATATATTTT.

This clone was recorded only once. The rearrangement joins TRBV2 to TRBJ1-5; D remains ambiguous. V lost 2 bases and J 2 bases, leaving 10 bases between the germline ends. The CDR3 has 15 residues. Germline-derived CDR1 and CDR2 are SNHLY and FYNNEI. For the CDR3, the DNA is TGTGCCAGCAGTGAACTTCCCGGGGGCAATCAGCCCCAGCATTTT. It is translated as CASSELPGGNQPQHF.

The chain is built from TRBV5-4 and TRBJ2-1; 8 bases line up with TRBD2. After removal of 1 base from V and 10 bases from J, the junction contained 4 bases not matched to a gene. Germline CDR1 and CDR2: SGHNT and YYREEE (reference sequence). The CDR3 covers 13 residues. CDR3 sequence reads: CASSLPGLAEQFF. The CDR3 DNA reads TGTGCCAGCAGCTTGCCCGGACTAGCCGAGCAGTTCTTC.

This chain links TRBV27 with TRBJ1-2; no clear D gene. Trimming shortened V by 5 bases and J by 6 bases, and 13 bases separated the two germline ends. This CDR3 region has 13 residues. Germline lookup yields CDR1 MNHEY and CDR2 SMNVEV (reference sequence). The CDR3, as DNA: TGTGCCAGCAGTCCCGGGATGGGAAATGGCTACACCTTC. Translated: CASSPGMGNGYTF.

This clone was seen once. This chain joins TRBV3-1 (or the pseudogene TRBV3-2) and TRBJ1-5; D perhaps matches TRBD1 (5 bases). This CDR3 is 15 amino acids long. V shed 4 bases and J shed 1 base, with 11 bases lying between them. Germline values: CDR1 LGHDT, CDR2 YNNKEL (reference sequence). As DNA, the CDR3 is TGTGCCAGCAGCCCTTCAGGGAGGAGCAATCAGCCCCAGCATTTT. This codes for CASSPSGRSNQPQHF.

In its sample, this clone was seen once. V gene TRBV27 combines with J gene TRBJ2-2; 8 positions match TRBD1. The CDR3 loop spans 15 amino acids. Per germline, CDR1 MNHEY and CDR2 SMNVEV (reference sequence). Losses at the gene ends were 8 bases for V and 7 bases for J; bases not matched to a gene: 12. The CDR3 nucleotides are TGTGCCAGCGTCAAGGGGCAGGGGGCCATCGGGGAGCTGTTTTTT. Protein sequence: CASVKGQGAIGELFF.

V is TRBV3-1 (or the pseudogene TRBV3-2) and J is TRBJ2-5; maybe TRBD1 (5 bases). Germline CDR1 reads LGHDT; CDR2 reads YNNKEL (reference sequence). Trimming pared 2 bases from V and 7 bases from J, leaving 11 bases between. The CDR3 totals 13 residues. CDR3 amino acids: CASSQQGRGTQYF. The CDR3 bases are TGTGCCAGCAGCCAACAGGGCAGAGGGACCCAGTACTTC.

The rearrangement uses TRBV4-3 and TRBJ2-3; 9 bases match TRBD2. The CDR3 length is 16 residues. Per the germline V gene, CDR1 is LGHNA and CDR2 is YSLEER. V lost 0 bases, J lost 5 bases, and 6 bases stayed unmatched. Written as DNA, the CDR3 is TGCGCCAGCAGCCAAGATCAGGTACTAGCGGGAGATACGCAGTATTTT. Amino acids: CASSQDQVLAGDTQYF.

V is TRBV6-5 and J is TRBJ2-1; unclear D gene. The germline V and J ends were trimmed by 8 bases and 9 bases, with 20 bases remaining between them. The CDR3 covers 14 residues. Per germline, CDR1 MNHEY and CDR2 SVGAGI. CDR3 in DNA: TGTGCCAGCCTTGGCTTTGGCCTTCATTTTGAGCAGTTCTTC. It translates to CASLGFGLHFEQFF.

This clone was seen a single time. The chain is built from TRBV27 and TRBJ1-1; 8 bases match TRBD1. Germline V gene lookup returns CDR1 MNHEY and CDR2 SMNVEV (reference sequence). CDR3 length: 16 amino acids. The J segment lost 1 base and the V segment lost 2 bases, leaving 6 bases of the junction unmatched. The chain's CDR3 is CASSLAGGRRNTEAFF. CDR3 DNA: TGTGCCAGCAGTTTAGCAGGGGGCCGTAGGAACACTGAAGCTTTCTTT.

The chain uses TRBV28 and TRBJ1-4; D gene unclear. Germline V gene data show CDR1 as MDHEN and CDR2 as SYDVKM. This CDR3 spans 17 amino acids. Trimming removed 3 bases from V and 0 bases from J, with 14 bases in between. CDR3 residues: CASSFNGGAPTNEKLFF. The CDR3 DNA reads TGTGCCAGCAGTTTTAATGGAGGAGCCCCAACTAATGAAAAACTGTTTTTT.

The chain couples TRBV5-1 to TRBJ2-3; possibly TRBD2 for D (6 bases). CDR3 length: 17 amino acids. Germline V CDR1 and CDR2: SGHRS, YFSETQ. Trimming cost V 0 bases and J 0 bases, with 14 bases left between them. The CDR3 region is CASSLVPLAASTDTQYF. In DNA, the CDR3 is TGCGCCAGCAGCTTGGTCCCTTTAGCGGCAAGCACAGATACGCAGTATTTT.

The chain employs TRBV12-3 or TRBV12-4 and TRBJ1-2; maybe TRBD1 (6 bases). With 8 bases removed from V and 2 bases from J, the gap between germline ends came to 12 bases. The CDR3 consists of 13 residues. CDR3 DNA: TGTGCCAGCGGGGGCGGTTTAAACTATGGCTACACCTTC. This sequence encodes CASGGGLNYGYTF.

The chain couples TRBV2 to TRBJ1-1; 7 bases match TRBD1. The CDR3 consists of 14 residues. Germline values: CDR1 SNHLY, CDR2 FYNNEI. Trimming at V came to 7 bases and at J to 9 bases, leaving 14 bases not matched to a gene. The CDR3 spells CASTKGGTGTKAFF. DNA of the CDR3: TGTGCCAGCACAAAAGGGGGCACAGGGACGAAAGCTTTCTTT.

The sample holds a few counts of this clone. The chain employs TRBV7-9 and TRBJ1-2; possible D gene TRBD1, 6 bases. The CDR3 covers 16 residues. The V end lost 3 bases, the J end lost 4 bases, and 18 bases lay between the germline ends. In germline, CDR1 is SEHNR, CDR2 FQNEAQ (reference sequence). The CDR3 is CASSFPGTLSTYGYTF. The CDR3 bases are TGTGCCAGCAGCTTTCCCGGGACATTAAGCACCTATGGCTACACCTTC. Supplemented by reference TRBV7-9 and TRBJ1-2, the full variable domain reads DTGVSQNPRHKITKRGQNVTFRCDPISEHNRLYWYRQTLGQGPEFLTYFQNEAQLEKSRLLSDRFSAERPKGSFSTLEIQRTEQGDSAMYLCASSFPGTLSTYGYTFGSGTRLTVV.

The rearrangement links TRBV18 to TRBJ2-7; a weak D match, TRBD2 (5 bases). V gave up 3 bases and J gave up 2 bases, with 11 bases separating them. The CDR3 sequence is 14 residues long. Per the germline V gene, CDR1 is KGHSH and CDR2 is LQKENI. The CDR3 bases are TGTGCCAGCTCACCCTCCGGGAAACCCTACGAGCAGTACTTC. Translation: CASSPSGKPYEQYF.

The CDR3 DNA reads TGTGCCACCAGTGATACTCAGGACAGGGCAGCCGGGGAGCTGTTTTTT. Protein: CATSDTQDRAAGELFF. This chain links TRBV24-1 with TRBJ2-2; 8 positions agree with TRBD1. CDR3 length: 16 amino acids. Trimming took 3 bases from V and 6 from J; bases not matched to a gene: 8. Germline V gene lookup returns CDR1 KGHDR and CDR2 SFDVKD.

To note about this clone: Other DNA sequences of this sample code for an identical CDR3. In DNA form, the CDR3 reads TGTGCCAGCAGCGTGTCAGGGAACACTGAAGCTTTCTTT. Translated: CASSVSGNTEAFF. The V gene is TRBV9, the J gene TRBJ1-1; D is ambiguous. Germline assignment: CDR1 SGDLS and CDR2 YYNGEE. The CDR3 spans 13 residues. Trimming removed 2 bases from V and 1 base from J, with 6 bases in between. Based on the CDR3 plus reference TRBV9 and TRBJ1-1, the full variable domain is DSGVTQTPKHLITATGQRVTLRCSPRSGDLSVYWYQQSLDQGLQFLIQYYNGEERAKGNILERFSAQQFPDLHSELNLSSLELGDSALYFCASSVSGNTEAFFGQGTRLTVV.

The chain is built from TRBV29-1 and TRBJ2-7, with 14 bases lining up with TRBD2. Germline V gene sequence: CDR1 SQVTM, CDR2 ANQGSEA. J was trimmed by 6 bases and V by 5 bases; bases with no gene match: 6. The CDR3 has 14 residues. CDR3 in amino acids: CSVSGLAGESEQYF. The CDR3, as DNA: TGCAGCGTTTCGGGACTAGCGGGAGAAAGCGAGCAGTACTTC.